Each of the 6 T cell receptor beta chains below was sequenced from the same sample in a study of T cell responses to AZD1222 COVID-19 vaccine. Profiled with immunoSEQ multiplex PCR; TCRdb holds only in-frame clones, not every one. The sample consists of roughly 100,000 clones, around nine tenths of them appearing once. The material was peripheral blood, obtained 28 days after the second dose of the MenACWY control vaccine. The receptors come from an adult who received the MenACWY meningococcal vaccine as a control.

In DNA form, the CDR3 reads TGTGCCACCAGTGGCGCAAGGGTTACAGATACGCAGTATTTT. Protein product: CATSGARVTDTQYF. The rearrangement uses TRBV24-1 and TRBJ2-3; D gene unclear. Per the germline V gene, CDR1 is KGHDR and CDR2 is SFDVKD. With 5 bases removed from V and 3 bases from J, the gap between germline ends came to 11 bases. The CDR3 is 14 amino acids.

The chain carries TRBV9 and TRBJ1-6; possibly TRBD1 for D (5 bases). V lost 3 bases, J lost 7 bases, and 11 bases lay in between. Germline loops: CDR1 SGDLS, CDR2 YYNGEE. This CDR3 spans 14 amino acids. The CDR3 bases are TGTGCCAGCAGCGCCCTTGGGGGAAATTCACCCCTCCACTTT. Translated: CASSALGGNSPLHF.

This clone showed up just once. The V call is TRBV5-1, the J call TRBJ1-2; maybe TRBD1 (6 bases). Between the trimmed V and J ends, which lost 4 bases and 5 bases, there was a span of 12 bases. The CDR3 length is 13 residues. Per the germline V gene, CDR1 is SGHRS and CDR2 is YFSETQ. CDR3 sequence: CASSEDRDYGYTF. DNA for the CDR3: TGCGCCAGCAGCGAGGACAGAGATTATGGCTACACCTTC.

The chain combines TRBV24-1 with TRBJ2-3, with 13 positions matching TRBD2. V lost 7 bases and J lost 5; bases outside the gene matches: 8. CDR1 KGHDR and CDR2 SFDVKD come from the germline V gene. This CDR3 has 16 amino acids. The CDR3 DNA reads TGTGCCACCAGCGAACTAGCGGGGGGGAGTAGAGATACGCAGTATTTT. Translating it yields CATSELAGGSRDTQYF.

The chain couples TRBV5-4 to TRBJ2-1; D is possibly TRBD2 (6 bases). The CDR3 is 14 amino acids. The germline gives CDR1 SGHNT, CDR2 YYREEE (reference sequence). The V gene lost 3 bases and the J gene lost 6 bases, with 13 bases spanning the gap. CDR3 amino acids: CASSSTTSANEQFF. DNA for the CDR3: TGTGCCAGCAGCTCAACGACTAGTGCCAATGAGCAGTTCTTC.

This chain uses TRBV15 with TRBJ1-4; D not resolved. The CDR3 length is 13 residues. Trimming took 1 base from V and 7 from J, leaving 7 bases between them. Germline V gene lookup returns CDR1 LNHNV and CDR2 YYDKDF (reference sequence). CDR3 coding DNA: TGTGCCACCAGCAGAGTGGAGGTTGAAAAACTGTTTTTT. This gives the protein CATSRVEVEKLFF.